This TCR beta chain was obtained from a study of cytomegalovirus exposure and HLA in healthy donors. On this clone: The antigen is not known.

The germline CDR1 and CDR2 sequences are MDHEN and SYDVKM. This CDR3 is 14 amino acids long. V shed 7 bases, J shed 7 bases, and the junction held 5 bases outside the gene matches. The study's findings and limits: The authors enumerated some 160 TCR beta chains as linked to cytomegalovirus.

Primers included in the PCR were 60 Vbeta and 13 Jbeta primers. As processed by the authors: Tens of millions of unique TCR beta chains, around 11 million of them shared, were counted by a later analysis. Clones were read by immunoSEQ multiplex PCR, and TCRdb kept only the in-frame ones, dropping some. D and trimming come from the DNA, and the V and J calls and clone size come from that table. The sample contains roughly 100,000 clones, approximately 69% of which appear only once. This chain uses TRBV28 with TRBJ1-4; TRBD1 matches 11 bases. Sequenced sample: PBMCs. The sequence came from a woman between 45 and 65 years old in good health and CMV-seropositive. CDR3 in DNA: TGTGCCAGCACCCGGGGACAGGGGGGTGAAAAACTGTTTTTT. Protein product: CASTRGQGGEKLFF.